This is a list of T cell receptor beta chains from one sample in a study of cytomegalovirus exposure and HLA in healthy donors. Here immunoSEQ multiplex PCR was the method, and the copy in TCRdb shows in-frame clones only, minus some. The sample has 160,000 or so clones; about four fifths are singletons. The sample consisted of PBMCs. These receptors all stem from a man aged 30-40 years in good health and CMV-seronegative. Both conserved end residues are part of each CDR3. A D gene is named only where the DNA matches it firmly. The size field is filled for only some rows; it gives once, few, many or a size class.

TRBJ1-1,.,TRBV19,.,CASSVGREAFF,TGTGCCAGTAGTGTTGGCAGGGAAGCTTTCTTT
TRBJ2-3,.,TRBV27,TRBD2,CASSSPGWREPTDTQYF,TGTGCCAGCAGTTCCCCTGGTTGGCGGGAGCCCACAGATACGCAGTATTTT
TRBJ2-7,.,TRBV30,.,CAWSKIRVLTTYEQYF,TGTGCCTGGAGTAAAATCCGGGTCCTAACAACCTACGAGCAGTACTTC
TRBJ1-1,few,TRBV6-5,TRBD1,CASSPARDSLLLAFF,TGTGCCAGCAGTCCAGCCCGGGACAGTCTCCTTCTAGCTTTCTTT
TRBJ2-1,.,TRBV14,TRBD2,CASSLSILAATYNEQFF,TGTGCCAGCAGCCTCTCTATCCTAGCGGCAACCTACAATGAGCAGTTCTTC
TRBJ1-3,few,TRBV7-2,.,CASSLLASYGNTIYF,TGTGCCAGCAGCCTACTTGCCTCGTACGGAAACACCATATATTTT
TRBJ1-1,.,TRBV9,.,CASSVVSQGVTEAFF,TGTGCCAGCAGCGTAGTCTCCCAGGGTGTCACTGAAGCTTTCTTT
TRBJ2-3,.,TRBV29-1,.,CSVALSIFVDTQYF,TGCAGCGTTGCCCTTAGTATCTTCGTAGATACGCAGTATTTT
TRBJ2-7,once,TRBV9,.,CASSVEDFSYEQYF,TGTGCCAGCAGCGTAGAGGACTTCTCCTACGAGCAGTACTTC
TRBJ2-7,.,TRBV28,.,CASSRTQTYEQYF,TGTGCCAGCAGCCGAACACAGACCTACGAGCAGTACTTC
TRBJ2-1,.,TRBV27,.,CASIHNGLPNEQFF,TGTGCCAGCATCCACAATGGGCTTCCAAATGAGCAGTTCTTC
TRBJ1-2,once,TRBV15,TRBD1,CATSTGDRPHGYTF,TGTGCCACCAGCACCGGGGACAGACCCCATGGCTACACCTTC
TRBJ1-6,.,TRBV7-8,TRBD1,CASTLGQGPLLDNSPLHF,TGTGCCAGCACCCTCGGACAGGGGCCTTTACTAGATAATTCACCCCTCCACTTT
TRBJ1-1,.,TRBV6-6,.,CASSHRVQMNTEAFF,TGTGCCAGCAGCCACAGGGTGCAGATGAACACTGAAGCTTTCTTT
TRBJ2-2,once,TRBV5-4,TRBD2,CASSFYLAGITGELFF,TGTGCCAGCAGCTTTTACCTAGCGGGAATTACCGGGGAGCTGTTTTTT
TRBJ2-3,.,TRBV7-3,.,CASSPGLPDTQYF,TGTGCCAGCAGCCCGGGACTCCCAGATACGCAGTATTTT
TRBJ1-2,.,TRBV27,TRBD1,CASGDRVPALDGYTF,TGTGCCAGTGGGGACAGGGTACCCGCTTTGGATGGCTACACCTTC
TRBJ2-5,.,TRBV28,.,CASSSGETQYF,TGTGCCAGCAGTTCAGGGGAGACCCAGTACTTC
TRBJ1-2,.,TRBV6-5,.,CASSTPERSGYTF,TGTGCCAGCAGTACCCCCGAGAGGAGTGGCTACACCTTC
TRBJ2-7,.,TRBV15,.,CATSRDYGGTHEQYF,TGTGCCACCAGCAGAGATTACGGGGGTACCCACGAGCAGTACTTC
TRBJ1-1,.,TRBV6-5,.,CASSPTGMNTEAFF,TGTGCCAGCAGCCCGACAGGTATGAACACTGAAGCTTTCTTT
TRBJ1-1,.,TRBV10-1,TRBD1,CASSGAGTGAEAFF,TGCGCCAGCAGTGGAGCTGGGACAGGCGCTGAAGCTTTCTTT
TRBJ1-5,.,TRBV27,.,CASSLPERERDQPQHF,TGTGCCAGCAGTTTACCCGAGAGGGAAAGAGATCAGCCCCAGCATTTT
TRBJ2-7,few,TRBV6-5,.,CASSYRVRVPRHEQYF,TGTGCCAGCAGTTACCGCGTTCGGGTCCCAAGGCACGAGCAGTACTTC
TRBJ2-3,once,TRBV10-3,TRBD2,CAISPTSGDTQYF,TGTGCCATCAGTCCCACTAGCGGGGATACGCAGTATTTT
TRBJ1-5,once,TRBV4-3,TRBD1,CASSQGTGGNQPQHF,TGCGCCAGCAGCCAAGGGACAGGGGGAAATCAGCCCCAGCATTTT
TRBJ2-7,.,TRBV5-6,.,CASSLYPPGFYEQYF,TGTGCCAGCAGCTTGTACCCCCCAGGTTTCTACGAGCAGTACTTC
TRBJ1-1,.,TRBV2,.,CASSEGVNTEAFF,TGTGCCAGCAGTGAAGGAGTGAACACTGAAGCTTTCTTT
TRBJ2-7,.,TRBV28,.,CASSFPQGRAYF,TGTGCCAGCAGTTTCCCACAGGGTAGGGCGTACTTC
TRBJ2-7,.,TRBV5-1,.,CASSLWTSSYEQYF,TGCGCCAGCAGCTTGTGGACAAGCTCCTACGAGCAGTACTTC
TRBJ2-5,.,TRBV6-5,TRBD1,CASSVDRPIQETQYF,TGTGCCAGCAGTGTGGACAGGCCGATCCAAGAGACCCAGTACTTC
TRBJ2-2,.,TRBV9,TRBD2,CASSGRSGGITGELFF,TGTGCCAGCAGTGGGAGGAGCGGGGGGATCACCGGGGAGCTGTTTTTT
TRBJ2-2,.,TRBV29-1,TRBD2,CSVPGRERNTGELFF,TGCAGCGTTCCCGGGAGGGAGAGGAACACCGGGGAGCTGTTTTTT
TRBJ2-4,.,TRBV4-1,.,CASSQEGGVQNIQYF,TGCGCCAGCAGCCAAGAAGGGGGGGTCCAAAACATTCAGTACTTC
TRBJ2-3,once,TRBV29-1,TRBD1,CSGAGTGGTDTQYF,TGCAGCGGAGCCGGGACAGGGGGCACAGATACGCAGTATTTT
TRBJ1-4,.,TRBV10-1,TRBD1,CASARGTGDEKLFF,TGCGCCAGCGCCAGAGGGACAGGGGACGAAAAACTGTTTTTT
TRBJ2-7,.,TRBV7-9,TRBD2,CASERLAGREQYF,TGTGCCAGCGAGAGACTAGCGGGACGCGAGCAGTACTTC
TRBJ1-2,.,TRBV27,.,CASSLTLGGYGYTF,TGTGCCAGCAGTTTAACTCTCGGGGGGTATGGCTACACCTTC
TRBJ2-3,.,TRBV6-5,.,CASFPIRGSTDTQYF,TGTGCCAGCTTTCCGATTCGGGGTAGCACAGATACGCAGTATTTT
TRBJ2-2,.,TRBV19,.,CASSIGSGELFF,TGTGCCAGTAGTATAGGCAGCGGGGAGCTGTTTTTT
TRBJ2-3,.,TRBV6-5,TRBD2,CASSYLREGQYTQYF,TGTGCCAGCAGTTACTTGCGGGAGGGCCAATATACGCAGTATTTT
TRBJ1-4,.,TRBV5-6,TRBD1,CASSPTGGGGELFF,TGTGCCAGCAGCCCGACAGGGGGAGGTGGAGAACTGTTTTTT
TRBJ2-7,.,TRBV18,.,CASSPSSSYEQYF,TGTGCCAGCTCACCATCCAGTTCCTACGAGCAGTACTTC
TRBJ2-7,.,TRBV7-9,TRBD1,CASSSDRRPTYEQYF,TGTGCCAGCAGCTCGGACAGGAGGCCGACCTACGAGCAGTACTTC
TRBJ2-7,few,TRBV25-1,TRBD1,CASSGIRDRGYEQYF,TGTGCCAGCAGTGGAATCCGGGACAGGGGCTACGAGCAGTACTTC
TRBJ1-5,.,TRBV6-5,.,CASSYGFNQPQHF,TGTGCCAGCAGTTATGGCTTCAATCAGCCCCAGCATTTT
TRBJ2-1,.,TRBV10-3,.,CAISDTDYNEQFF,TGTGCCATCAGTGATACAGATTACAATGAGCAGTTCTTC
TRBJ1-2,.,TRBV5-4,.,CASSSPRQGALSGYTF,TGTGCCAGCAGCTCCCCCCGGCAGGGTGCCTTATCTGGTTACACCTTC
TRBJ1-6,.,TRBV5-6,.,CASSPPGVNSPLHF,TGTGCCAGCAGTCCTCCGGGTGTAAATTCACCCCTCCACTTT
TRBJ1-2,.,TRBV7-9,.,CASRRDGNYGYTF,TGTGCCAGCAGACGAGACGGGAACTATGGCTACACCTTC
TRBJ1-2,.,TRBV6-5,.,CASSGANYGYTF,TGTGCCAGCAGCGGTGCTAACTATGGCTACACCTTC
TRBJ1-1,once,TRBV5-1,TRBD1,CASSLGQGAYSNTEAFF,TGCGCCAGCAGCTTAGGACAGGGGGCTTACTCTAACACTGAAGCTTTCTTT
TRBJ1-1,.,TRBV5-1,.,CASSLLGALGKNTEAFF,TGCGCCAGCAGCTTGCTGGGGGCGCTTGGTAAGAACACTGAAGCTTTCTTT
TRBJ2-2,.,TRBV5-5,.,CASSLRSVTGELFF,TGTGCCAGCAGCTTGCGGTCTGTAACCGGGGAGCTGTTTTTT
TRBJ1-2,.,TRBV15,.,CATSREPTAPYGYTF,TGTGCCACCAGCAGAGAACCGACAGCCCCATATGGCTACACCTTC